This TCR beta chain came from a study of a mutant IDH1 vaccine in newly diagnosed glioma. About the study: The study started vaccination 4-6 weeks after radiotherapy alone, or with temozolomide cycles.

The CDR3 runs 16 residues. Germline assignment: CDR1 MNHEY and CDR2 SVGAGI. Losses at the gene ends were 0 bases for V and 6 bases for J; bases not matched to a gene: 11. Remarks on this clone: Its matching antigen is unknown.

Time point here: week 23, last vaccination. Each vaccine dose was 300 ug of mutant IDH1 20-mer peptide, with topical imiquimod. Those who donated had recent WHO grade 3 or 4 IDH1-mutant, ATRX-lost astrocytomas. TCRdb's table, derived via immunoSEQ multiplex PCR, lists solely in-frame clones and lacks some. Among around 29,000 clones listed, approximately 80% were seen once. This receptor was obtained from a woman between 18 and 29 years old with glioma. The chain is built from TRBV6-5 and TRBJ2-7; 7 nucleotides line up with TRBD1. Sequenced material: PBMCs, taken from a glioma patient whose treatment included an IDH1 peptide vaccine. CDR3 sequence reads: CASSYSIGRGSGEQYF. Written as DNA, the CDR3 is TGTGCCAGCAGTTACTCCATCGGCAGGGGGTCAGGCGAGCAGTACTTC.